This section outlines one T cell receptor (beta chain) sequence together with its context. This record belongs to a study of blood T cell repertoires in COVID-19. TCRdb keeps only in-frame clones here, not all; method: immunoSEQ multiplex PCR. The data hold around 100,000 clones, with just under 90% observed a single time. Per germline, CDR1 MNHEY and CDR2 SVGAGI. The CDR3 runs 16 residues. Germline trimming cut 0 bases from V and 1 base from J; bases unmatched to any gene: 6. The chain has TRBV6-5 and TRBJ2-7; 7 positions agree with TRBD1. Sequencing used peripheral blood. This clonotype was obtained from a woman between 50 and 59 years old with acute or convalescent COVID-19. CDR3 in DNA: TGTGCCAGCAGTTACTCGACGGGACAGAAGTCCTACGAGCAGTACTTC. Protein product: CASSYSTGQKSYEQYF.